Here is one T cell receptor beta chain with its context. The antigen is undetermined. Sequenced by immunoSEQ multiplex PCR; TCRdb stores in-frame clones only, minus some. This table holds tens of thousands of clones, 84% found once. This entry comes from a study of a mutant IDH1 vaccine in newly diagnosed glioma. Across the study: Onset of vaccination occurred 4-6 weeks following radiotherapy alone, or with temozolomide cycles.

From germline, CDR1 is SGHTA and CDR2 FQGNSA. This CDR3 has 17 residues. V was pared by 2 bases and J by 0 bases, with 7 bases of the junction left unmatched. Described time point: week 11, during vaccination. Every vaccine dose comprised 300 ug of mutant IDH1 20-mer peptide plus topical imiquimod. Diagnosis in the donors showed new WHO grade 3 or 4 astrocytomas that were IDH1-mutant and ATRX-lost. The sample in question was PBMCs, obtained from a glioma patient whose treatment included an IDH1 peptide vaccine. The chain links TRBV7-2 to TRBJ2-7, with 10 bases fitting TRBD2. The source is a man in his forties with glioma. In DNA form, the CDR3 reads TGTGCCAGCAGCTTAAGCCTAGCGGGAGTGGGCTCCTACGAGCAGTACTTC. It yields the protein CASSLSLAGVGSYEQYF.